This TCR beta chain was recorded in a study of blood T cells in healthy people across ages. With a J-beta primer mix and a sample-barcoded 5' primer, a second PCR ran about 7 to 11 cycles. TCRdb independently ran MiXCR on the 5' RACE reads; one entry per CDR3 protein. This sample yields hundreds of thousands of distinct CDR3 sequences, of which approximately 30% are seen a single time; 15% to 17% belongs to the top ten. Donors were systemically healthy Caucasian individuals from Russia aged roughly 6 to 100 years. The trim removed 2 bases at V and 7 bases at J, leaving 4 bases unmatched. Germline CDR1 reads MNHEY; CDR2 reads SVGAGI. This CDR3 has 15 residues. This clonotype was recorded a few times.

Source material: blood. This sequence was found in a woman older than 75 in good health. This sequence joins TRBV6-5 and TRBJ2-1, with 11 bases fitting TRBD1. For the CDR3, the DNA is TGTGCCAGCAGTTACCGGGACAGGGGGATTAATGAGCAGTTCTTC. Translation gives CASSYRDRGINEQFF.